This T cell receptor beta chain comes out of a study of blood T cells in healthy people across ages (dated by TCRdb to between 2015 and 2017). Background on the whole study: In model experiments, template switching captured roughly one uniquely barcoded TCR beta cDNA molecule for every two T cells. Using deep sequencing normalized with unique cDNA molecular identifiers, the study measured how TCR beta repertoire diversity changes with age. The donors were divided into four age groups: young (average approximately 17 years), middle-aged (roughly 40), aged (around 67) and long-lived (roughly 86). To avoid experimental bias, donors of different ages were spread randomly across the sequencing lanes. For two donors (one aged 18 to 30 and one aged 80 or older), the study analyzed two additional independent replicas of 1 million unique cDNA reads from the same blood draw.

In regard to this clonotype: Its antigen has not been determined. No base quality information exists; no much larger clone differs at one position.

The library relied on 5' RACE. The instrument given in TCRdb is Illumina HiSeq 2500. The second PCR ran for roughly 7 to 12 cycles and used a J-beta primer mix along with a sample-barcoded 5' primer. A unique molecular identifier was introduced onto each TCR beta cDNA molecule by a template-switch 5' adaptor carrying 12 random nucleotides. Each sample yielded at least 2.5 million CDR3-containing paired-end reads. First-strand cDNA synthesis was performed from all RNA using the Mint cDNA synthesis kit, with priming by a TRBC-specific oligonucleotide. All cDNA was treated with uracil-DNA glycosylase and then went through a first 18-cycle PCR with the universal primers M1SS and BC2_uni_R. As for the original processing: For normalization, 1 million high-quality reads, each with a distinct molecular identifier, were randomly selected from each sample. Reads sharing molecular identifiers were discarded rather than binned into consensus sequences. MiTCR, run with a Q25 quality threshold and the strictest error-elimination algorithm, handled CDR3 identification, clonotype clustering and error correction. A nonparametric unseen species model using Euler transformation provided a lower-bound estimate of total TCR beta diversity. TCRdb trimmed public reads at Q25 via fastp, called clones via MiXCR and kept in-frame beta chains. All rows with the same CDR3 protein become a single entry with the most common DNA and genes. These V and J calls are TCRdb output, not the study's own analysis. The sample contains approximately 820,000 distinct CDR3 sequences, about 42% of them found a single time. The ten largest account for about a fifth of the sample.

Donors were a few dozen systemically healthy Caucasian individuals from Russia aged roughly 6 to 100 years. About 9.1 milliliters of peripheral blood were collected from each donor into EDTA-treated Vacutainer tubes. Ficoll-Paque density-gradient centrifugation was used to isolate PBMCs, with at least 6.5 million per sample. Total RNA was extracted from PBMCs with Trizol reagent, with at least 6 micrograms obtained per sample. For every donor, an aliquot of PBMCs went through flow cytometry to measure the percentages of naive CD45RAhigh/CD27high T cells. Taken from cysteine to phenylalanine, the CDR3 has 15 residues. The CDR3 DNA has 45 bases and is translated from base 1. According to the germline V gene, CDR1 reads SQVTM and CDR2 reads ANQGSEA. Study-wide conclusions, independent of this receptor: Estimates of total diversity based on one million sequenced T cells were regarded as lower bounds and as underestimates. Bulk unsorted PBMC profiling prevented conclusive comparison of naive and antigen-experienced compartments. The CMV infection status of donors was not known, potentially confounding age-related changes in expanded clonotypes. Compared with the aged group, the long-lived group had more naive CD4+ T cells, fewer expanded clones and increased TCR diversity, a pattern suggesting age selection. A strong correlation was found between observed TCR beta diversity and the percentage of naive T cells measured by flow cytometry. Observed TCR beta diversity per million T cells fell roughly linearly with age, and a significant reduction was already apparent by age around 40.

The origin of this receptor is a man between 60 and 75 years old in good health. The sequence joins TRBV29-1 to TRBJ2-1; no D gene call is confident. Judging by the DNA end, TRBJ2-7 fits better; the J call may be wrong. The specimen was blood. The DNA is TGCAGCGTTGCACCCGCTAACGCCTCCTACAATGAGCAGTACTTC. Its amino acids are CSVAPANASYNEQYF.